These T cell receptor beta chains were read from a single sample in a study of blood T cells in healthy people across ages. TCRdb itself ran the 5' RACE reads through MiXCR, one entry per CDR3 protein. The sample holds approximately 770,000 distinct CDR3 sequences, roughly 60% seen once. Sequences were obtained from blood. The receptors shown here come from a man younger than 45 in good health. The conserved cysteine and the conserved F or W are not part of the CDR3 here.

J | V | CDR3
TRBJ2-3 | TRBV18 | ASSPGSLDTQY
TRBJ1-5 | TRBV5-1 | ASSKAPGSRQPQH
TRBJ2-1 | TRBV7-9 | ASSLGPLPSGF
TRBJ2-1 | TRBV5-1 | ASSLGQGVSYNEQF
TRBJ1-2 | TRBV3-1 | ASSDNGGDYGYT
TRBJ1-1 | TRBV7-2 | ASSPGSLNTEAF
- | TRBV12-3/TRBV12-4 | ASSRDTLEQY
TRBJ2-7 | TRBV29-1 | SVKLQGNEQY
TRBJ2-7 | TRBV20-1 | SASEIGGAYEQY
TRBJ2-7 | TRBV29-1 | SVASEEQY
TRBJ1-1 | TRBV20-1 | SASRPGGQNTEAF
TRBJ2-7 | TRBV20-1 | SARVSGSYEQY
TRBJ2-6 | TRBV6-2/TRBV6-3 | TSSLDRDSGANVLT
- | TRBV15 | ATSIRDRGNEQY
- | TRBV10-3 | AISSPNRFDEQY
TRBJ2-7 | TRBV9 | ASSVARLAVYEQY
TRBJ2-3 | TRBV20-1 | SALTVASTDTQY
TRBJ1-2 | TRBV3-1 | ASSQVEQYGYT
TRBJ1-1 | TRBV20-1 | SANPGTGVGTEAF
TRBJ2-7 | TRBV6-5 | ASSYWAGPWGEQY
TRBJ2-5 | TRBV6-1 | ASRLGQHQETQY
TRBJ2-1 | TRBV20-1 | SASRPGQAYEQF
TRBJ1-4 | TRBV7-2 | ASSRDPGNEKLF
TRBJ2-7 | TRBV6-2/TRBV6-3 | ASRETGDEQY
TRBJ1-4 | TRBV9 | ASSVGTATGEKLF
TRBJ1-2 | TRBV20-1 | SARDLRRFNYGYT
TRBJ1-2 | TRBV13 | ASSPGPRGYGYT
TRBJ2-3 | TRBV6-2/TRBV6-3 | ASTWTGKYTQY
TRBJ2-7 | TRBV27 | ASRHYPIAGVGEQY
TRBJ2-3 | TRBV7-3 | ASSLRLAGDTQY
TRBJ2-7 | TRBV30 | AWSVAVSYEQY
TRBJ2-1 | TRBV29-1 | SVQTGGSYNEQF
TRBJ2-7 | TRBV3-1 | ASSVRGRTIYEQY
TRBJ1-5 | TRBV6-5 | ASGDRNNQPQH
TRBJ2-7 | TRBV28 | ASRALRIALPTYEQY
TRBJ1-2 | TRBV29-1 | SVVVGTSYGYT
- | TRBV5-8 | ASSGGGVYIQY
TRBJ1-1 | TRBV24-1 | ATSLVSVKIIAF
TRBJ2-7 | TRBV5-1 | ASLDGSSREQY
TRBJ1-1 | TRBV6-2/TRBV6-3 | ASIKPGGTEAF
TRBJ2-5 | TRBV11-2 | ASSLDLQTGGEMREQY
TRBJ2-7 | TRBV6-5 | ASSPILGQVGQY
TRBJ2-2 | TRBV29-1 | SVDTAGAGELF
TRBJ2-1 | TRBV7-2 | ASSPNSNEQF
TRBJ2-7 | TRBV15 | ATSRDLGYSYEQY
TRBJ2-7 | TRBV28 | ASEGGEYEQY
TRBJ2-1 | TRBV7-8 | ASSQKGGRPSSYNEQF
TRBJ1-5 | TRBV6-5 | ASSYGWGSNQPQH
TRBJ2-3 | TRBV24-1 | ATSDFRTDTQY
TRBJ2-7 | TRBV6-2/TRBV6-3 | ASSSFGEQY
TRBJ2-1 | TRBV4-1 | ASSQERQAEQF
TRBJ2-1 | TRBV7-2 | ASSLRVDEQF
TRBJ2-7 | TRBV11-2 | ASSLDGRSSYEQY